The text below deals with one TCR beta chain. Antigen unknown. With 60 Vbeta and 13 Jbeta primers, the PCR was carried out. Generated by immunoSEQ multiplex PCR, the TCRdb table keeps only in-frame clones and is missing some. The sample shows over 110,000 clones, approximately 80% of them seen only once. The data stem from a study of cytomegalovirus exposure and HLA in healthy donors. General observations from the study: The investigators catalogued 150 to 200 TCR beta chains as cytomegalovirus-associated. Published work reported that the classifier diagnosed cytomegalovirus status with high specificity and sensitivity. A missense variant in DCLRE1C was later tied to TCR beta V- and J-gene trimming. Within the data, a cluster of highly shared sequence variants was likely a sequencing artifact.

Per the germline V gene, CDR1 is SNHLY and CDR2 is FYNNEI. This CDR3 region has 15 residues. V was pared by 4 bases and J by 4 bases, with 13 bases between. The chain is built from TRBV2 and TRBJ2-2, with a tentative D call TRBD2 (6 bases). This TCR derives from a woman in her thirties or forties in good health and CMV-seropositive. Sequenced material: PBMCs. CDR3 protein: CASSALEGGTGELFF. Here the CDR3 DNA reads TGTGCCAGCAGTGCCCTAGAGGGAGGCACCGGGGAGCTGTTTTTT. The whole variable domain, filled in from reference TRBV2 and TRBJ2-2, reads EPEVTQTPSHQVTQMGQEVILRCVPISNHLYFYWYRQILGQKVEFLVSFYNNEISEKSEIFDDQFSVERPDGSNFTLKIRSTKLEDSAMYFCASSALEGGTGELFFGEGSRLTVL.